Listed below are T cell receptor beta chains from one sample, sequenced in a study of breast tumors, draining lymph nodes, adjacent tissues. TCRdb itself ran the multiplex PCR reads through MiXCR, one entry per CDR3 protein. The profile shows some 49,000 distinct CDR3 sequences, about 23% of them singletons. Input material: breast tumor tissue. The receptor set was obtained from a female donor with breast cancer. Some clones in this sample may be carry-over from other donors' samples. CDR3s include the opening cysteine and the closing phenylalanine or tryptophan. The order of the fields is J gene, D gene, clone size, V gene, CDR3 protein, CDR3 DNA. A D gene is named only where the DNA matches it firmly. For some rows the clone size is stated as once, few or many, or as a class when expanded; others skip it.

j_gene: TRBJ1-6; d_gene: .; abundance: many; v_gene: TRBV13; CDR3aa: CASSLGLGGTGSPLHF; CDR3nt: TGTGCCAGCAGCTTAGGCCTTGGCGGAACTGGCTCACCCCTCCACTTT
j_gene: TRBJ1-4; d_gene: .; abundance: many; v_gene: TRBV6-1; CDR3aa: CASSEAAQTRVEEKLFF; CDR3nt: TGTGCCAGCAGTGAAGCCGCCCAGACCAGGGTCGAAGAAAAACTGTTTTTT
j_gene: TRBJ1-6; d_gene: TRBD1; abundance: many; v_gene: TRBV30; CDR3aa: CALGGDSDYNSPLHF; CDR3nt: TGTGCCTTGGGAGGGGACAGCGACTATAATTCACCCCTCCACTTT
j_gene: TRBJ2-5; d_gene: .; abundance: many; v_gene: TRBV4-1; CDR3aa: CASSQGTGPQETQYF; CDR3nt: TGCGCCAGCAGCCAAGGCACGGGCCCACAAGAGACCCAGTACTTC
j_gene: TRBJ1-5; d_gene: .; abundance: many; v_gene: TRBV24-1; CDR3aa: CATSDHRDGRNQPQHF; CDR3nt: TGTGCCACCAGTGACCATAGGGATGGTCGGAATCAGCCCCAGCATTTT
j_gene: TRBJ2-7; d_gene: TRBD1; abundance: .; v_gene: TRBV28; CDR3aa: CATRGRGLYEQYF; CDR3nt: TGTGCCACCCGGGGCAGGGGGCTGTACGAGCAGTACTTC
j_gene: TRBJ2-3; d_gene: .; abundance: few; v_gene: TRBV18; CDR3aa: CASSPPSGSTDTQYF; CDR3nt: TGTGCCAGCTCACCACCGAGCGGAAGCACAGATACGCAGTATTTT
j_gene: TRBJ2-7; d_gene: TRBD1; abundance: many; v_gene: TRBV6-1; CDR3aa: CASNLRKGAYYEQYF; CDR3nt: TGTGCCAGCAACCTTAGGAAGGGGGCCTACTACGAGCAGTACTTC
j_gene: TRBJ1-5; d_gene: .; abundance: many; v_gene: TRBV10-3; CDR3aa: CAISEGFSSNQPQHF; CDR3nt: TGTGCCATCAGTGAAGGTTTTTCAAGCAATCAGCCCCAGCATTTT
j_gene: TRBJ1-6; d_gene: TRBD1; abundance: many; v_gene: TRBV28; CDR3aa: CASSFQGADNSPLHF; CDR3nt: TGTGCCAGCAGTTTTCAGGGGGCGGATAATTCACCCCTCCACTTT
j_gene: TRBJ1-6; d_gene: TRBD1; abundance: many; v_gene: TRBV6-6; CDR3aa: CASRQPGQGNSPLHF; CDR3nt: TGTGCCAGCAGACAACCGGGACAGGGAAATTCACCCCTCCACTTT
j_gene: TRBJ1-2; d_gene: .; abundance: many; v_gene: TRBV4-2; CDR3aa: CASSQDSNYGYTF; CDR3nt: TGTGCCAGCAGCCAAGATTCGAACTATGGCTACACCTTC
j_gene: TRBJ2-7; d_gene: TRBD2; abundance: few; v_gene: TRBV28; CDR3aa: CASSLWTSGSRYEQYF; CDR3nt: TGTGCCAGCAGTTTATGGACTAGCGGGAGTCGGTACGAGCAGTACTTC
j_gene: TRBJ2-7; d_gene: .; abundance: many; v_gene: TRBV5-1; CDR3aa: CASSITISYEQYF; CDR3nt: TGCGCCAGCAGCATAACAATCTCCTACGAGCAGTACTTC
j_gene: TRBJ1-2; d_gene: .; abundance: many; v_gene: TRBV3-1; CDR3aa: CASSQGGLYGYTF; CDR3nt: TGTGCCAGCAGCCAAGGGGGACTCTATGGCTACACCTTC
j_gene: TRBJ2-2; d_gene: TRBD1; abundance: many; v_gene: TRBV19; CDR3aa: CASSTDRGYTGELFF; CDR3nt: TGTGCCAGTAGTACGGACAGGGGTTACACCGGGGAGCTGTTTTTT
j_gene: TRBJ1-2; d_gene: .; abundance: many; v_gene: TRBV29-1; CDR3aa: CSVRGSEGYTF; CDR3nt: TGCAGCGTGCGTGGTTCCGAAGGCTACACCTTC
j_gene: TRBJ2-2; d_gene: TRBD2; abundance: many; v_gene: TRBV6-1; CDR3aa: CASSQIGAASGVNTGELFF; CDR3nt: TGTGCCAGCAGTCAAATAGGGGCGGCTAGCGGGGTGAACACCGGGGAGCTGTTTTTT
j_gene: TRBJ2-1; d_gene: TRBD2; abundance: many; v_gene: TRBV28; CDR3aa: CASRRLADQHEEQFF; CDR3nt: TGTGCCAGCAGAAGACTAGCGGACCAACATGAGGAGCAGTTCTTC
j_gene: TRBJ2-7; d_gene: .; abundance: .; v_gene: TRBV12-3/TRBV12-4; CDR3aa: CASRIQSSYEQYF; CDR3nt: TGTGCCAGCAGGATACAGAGCTCCTACGAGCAGTACTTC
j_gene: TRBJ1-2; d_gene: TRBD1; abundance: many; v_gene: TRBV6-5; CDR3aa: CASSYSTGDYGYTF; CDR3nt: TGTGCCAGCAGTTACTCGACAGGGGATTATGGCTACACCTTC
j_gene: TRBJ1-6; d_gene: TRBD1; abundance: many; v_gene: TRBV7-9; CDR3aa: CASSLEGASSYNSPLHF; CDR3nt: TGTGCCAGCAGCTTAGAGGGGGCAAGCTCCTATAATTCACCCCTCCACTTT
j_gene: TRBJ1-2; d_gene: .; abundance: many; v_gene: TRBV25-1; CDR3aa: CASSESRFTARGFYGYTF; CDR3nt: TGTGCCAGCAGTGAAAGCCGGTTCACCGCTCGAGGTTTTTATGGCTACACCTTC
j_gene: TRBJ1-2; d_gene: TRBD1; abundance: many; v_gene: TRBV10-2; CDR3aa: CASRMNGGTGGNYGYTF; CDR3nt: TGCGCCAGCAGGATGAACGGCGGGACAGGGGGTAACTATGGCTACACCTTC
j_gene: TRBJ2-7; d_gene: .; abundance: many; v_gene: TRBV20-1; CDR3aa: CSAQDGRDYEQYF; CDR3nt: TGCAGTGCCCAAGACGGCAGGGACTACGAGCAGTACTTC
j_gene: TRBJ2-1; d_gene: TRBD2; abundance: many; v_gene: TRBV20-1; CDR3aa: CSVQTSGGDNEQFF; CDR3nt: TGCAGTGTACAGACTAGCGGGGGGGACAATGAGCAGTTCTTC
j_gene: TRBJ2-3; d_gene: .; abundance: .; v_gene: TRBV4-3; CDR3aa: CASSQENWGAMADTQYF; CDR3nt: TGCGCCAGCAGCCAAGAGAATTGGGGAGCAATGGCAGATACGCAGTATTTT
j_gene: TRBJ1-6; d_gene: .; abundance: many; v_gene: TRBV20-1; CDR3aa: CSARGRQAINSPLHF; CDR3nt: TGCAGTGCCCGAGGGCGACAAGCAATAAATTCACCCCTCCACTTT
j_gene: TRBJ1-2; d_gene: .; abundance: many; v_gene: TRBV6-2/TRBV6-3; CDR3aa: CASSGIAYGYTF; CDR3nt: TGTGCCAGCAGTGGGATCGCCTATGGCTACACCTTC
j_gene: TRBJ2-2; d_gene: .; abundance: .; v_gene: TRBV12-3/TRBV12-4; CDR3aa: CASSFSKRTGELFF; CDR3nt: TGTGCCAGCAGTTTTTCTAAGCGTACCGGGGAGCTGTTTTTT
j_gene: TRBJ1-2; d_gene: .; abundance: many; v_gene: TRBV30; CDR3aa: CAARGGERLYGYTF; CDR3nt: TGTGCCGCACGTGGGGGGGAACGACTCTATGGCTACACCTTC
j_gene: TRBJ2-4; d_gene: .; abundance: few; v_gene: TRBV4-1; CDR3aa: CASSQEGSGKNIQYF; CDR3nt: TGCGCCAGCAGCCAAGAAGGGTCCGGAAAAAACATTCAGTACTTC